The rows below give T cell receptor beta chains drawn from one sample of a study of CD8+CD57+ T cells in acquired aplastic anemia. From the reads, TCRdb called clonotypes with MiXCR, one entry per CDR3 protein. The table has 110,000 or so distinct CDR3 sequences, 51% seen once. Specimen: sorted CD4+, CD8+, or CD8+CD57+ T cells (not recorded which) from PBMCs. The receptors shown here come from a human donor in good health, serving as a control. CDR3s include the opening cysteine and the closing phenylalanine or tryptophan. D genes are given only for firm matches. Clone size is given for some rows only: seen once, a few or many times, or a class if the clone is expanded.

TRBV30	many	.	TRBJ1-1	CAWSVLGGNTEAFF	TGTGCCTGGAGTGTACTGGGCGGTAACACTGAAGCTTTCTTT
TRBV29-1	.	.	TRBJ2-7	CSVVVEIYEQYF	TGCAGCGTTGTTGTCGAGATTTACGAGCAGTACTTC
TRBV9	.	.	TRBJ1-2	CASSPGSGQNYGYTF	TGTGCCAGCTCACCAGGATCGGGGCAAAACTATGGCTACACCTTC
TRBV20-1	.	TRBD1	TRBJ1-6	CSAREPPGGAYSPLHF	TGCAGTGCTAGAGAACCGCCAGGGGGCGCATATTCCCCCCTCCACTTT
TRBV14	many	TRBD1	TRBJ1-2	CASSRDRGGGYTF	TGTGCCAGCAGCCGGGACAGGGGTGGAGGCTACACCTTC
TRBV19	once	.	TRBJ1-1	CASSTQSRTEAFF	TGTGCCAGTAGTACACAGAGTCGGACTGAAGCTTTCTTT
TRBV4-2	many	.	TRBJ2-1	CASSPQPSLHEQFF	TGTGCCAGCAGCCCACAACCTAGCCTCCATGAGCAGTTCTTC
TRBV19	once	.	TRBJ2-7	CASSIGRGGPYEQYF	TGTGCCAGTAGTATTGGCAGGGGGGGTCCCTACGAGCAGTACTTC
TRBV12-3/TRBV12-4	many	TRBD1	TRBJ2-6	CASSSYQGTGGAGANVLTF	TGTGCCAGCAGTTCGTACCAAGGGACAGGGGGCGCTGGGGCCAACGTCCTGACTTTC
TRBV12-3/TRBV12-4	.	TRBD1	TRBJ1-2	CASTGTDYGYTF	TGTGCCAGCACCGGGACAGACTATGGCTACACCTTC
TRBV7-2	.	TRBD2	TRBJ2-7	CASSQVGTSGAYEQYF	TGTGCCAGCAGCCAAGTCGGGACTAGCGGAGCCTACGAGCAGTACTTC
TRBV6-1	many	TRBD2	TRBJ2-3	CASSPFSSGSSTDTQYF	TGTGCCAGCAGTCCGTTTTCTAGCGGATCTAGCACAGATACGCAGTATTTT
TRBV29-1	many	.	TRBJ2-1	CSVDRVLYNEQFF	TGCAGCGTCGATAGAGTTTTATATAATGAGCAGTTCTTC
TRBV5-1	.	TRBD1	TRBJ2-7	CASSYDRDRVSYEQYF	TGCGCCAGCAGTTATGATCGGGACAGGGTCTCCTACGAGCAGTACTTC
TRBV10-3	.	.	TRBJ2-3	CAISEEGGGDTQYF	TGTGCCATCAGTGAGGAGGGGGGAGGAGATACGCAGTATTTT
TRBV12-3/TRBV12-4	.	.	TRBJ1-5	CASSLVSGGFGGSNQPQHF	TGTGCCAGCAGTTTGGTTAGCGGGGGCTTCGGTGGTAGCAATCAGCCCCAGCATTTT
TRBV6-2/TRBV6-3	many	TRBD1	TRBJ1-2	CASSYPFNPIGTENYGYTF	TGTGCCAGCAGTTACCCCTTCAACCCAATAGGGACAGAGAACTATGGCTACACCTTC
TRBV14	.	TRBD2	TRBJ2-5	CASSQGLGGATAAETQYF	TGTGCCAGCAGCCAAGGCCTCGGGGGGGCCACCGCGGCGGAGACCCAGTACTTC
TRBV11-1	.	.	TRBJ2-7	CASSLGDSGGVKYEQYF	TGTGCCAGCAGCTTAGGAGACTCGGGCGGGGTCAAATACGAGCAGTACTTC
TRBV4-3	many	TRBD1	TRBJ1-2	CASSHPDWTGGTYGYTF	TGCGCCAGCAGCCACCCAGACTGGACAGGGGGCACATATGGCTACACCTTC
TRBV24-1	.	.	TRBJ2-2	CATSDFDTGELFF	TGTGCCACCAGTGATTTTGACACCGGGGAGCTGTTTTTT
TRBV25-1	.	TRBD1	TRBJ2-7	CASSGGDRGTYEQYF	TGTGCCAGCAGTGGGGGGGACAGGGGAACCTACGAGCAGTACTTC
TRBV7-9	.	.	TRBJ2-1	CASSSTKNNEQFF	TGTGCCAGCAGCTCGACCAAAAACAATGAGCAGTTCTTC
TRBV5-4	.	.	TRBJ1-5	CASSLDPGEEPQHF	TGTGCCAGCAGCTTGGACCCTGGGGAAGAGCCCCAGCATTTT
TRBV4-2	.	.	TRBJ2-7	CASSQARGGEQYF	TGTGCCAGCAGCCAAGCTCGGGGTGGCGAGCAGTACTTC
TRBV2	few	.	TRBJ1-5	CASSEDRRGPQHF	TGTGCCAGCAGTGAAGACAGGCGTGGGCCCCAGCATTTT
TRBV10-3	.	.	TRBJ2-2	CAIKGQANTGELFF	TGTGCCATCAAGGGGCAGGCGAACACCGGGGAGCTGTTTTTT
TRBV19	many	TRBD1	TRBJ1-2	CASSPGQGAYGYTF	TGTGCCAGTAGTCCCGGACAGGGGGCCTATGGCTACACCTTC
TRBV2	.	.	TRBJ1-2	CASSEVTYTF	TGTGCCAGCAGTGAAGTCACCTACACCTTC
TRBV2	many	.	TRBJ1-2	CASSSDSPINYGYTF	TGTGCCAGCAGTTCAGACAGCCCGATTAACTATGGCTACACCTTC
TRBV12-5	.	.	TRBJ2-2	CASGLENMGEGRTGGLFF	TGTGCTAGTGGTTTGGAGAACATGGGTGAAGGACGCACCGGGGGGCTGTTTTTT
TRBV29-1	.	.	TRBJ1-2	CSVADPSVFNGYTF	TGCAGCGTTGCAGATCCCTCAGTTTTCAATGGCTACACCTTC
TRBV6-5	many	TRBD1	TRBJ2-1	CASSPGQGDNEQFF	TGTGCCAGCAGCCCGGGACAGGGGGACAATGAGCAGTTCTTC
TRBV24-1	.	TRBD1	TRBJ2-7	CATSDNRGDPYEQYF	TGTGCCACCAGTGATAACAGGGGCGATCCCTACGAGCAGTACTTC
TRBV27	many	.	TRBJ1-1	CASSLSTQGNTEAFF	TGTGCCAGCAGTTTATCGACACAGGGGAACACTGAAGCTTTCTTT
TRBV2	.	TRBD1	TRBJ1-2	CASSKGQYGYTF	TGTGCCAGCAGCAAGGGACAGTATGGCTACACCTTC
TRBV15	.	.	TRBJ2-7	CATSRDGRELREQYF	TGTGCCACCAGCAGAGATGGCAGGGAGCTGCGCGAGCAGTACTTC
TRBV2	.	.	TRBJ2-5	CASSGTGRETQYF	TGTGCCAGCAGTGGCACGGGGAGGGAGACCCAGTACTTC
TRBV24-1	many	.	TRBJ1-3	CATSAHSGNTIYF	TGTGCCACCAGTGCTCACTCTGGAAACACCATATATTTT
TRBV29-1	few	.	TRBJ2-6	CSVVSNSGANVLTF	TGCAGCGTTGTGTCTAACTCTGGGGCCAACGTCCTGACTTTC
TRBV7-9	many	.	TRBJ1-1	CASSSENFGTEAFF	TGTGCCAGCAGCTCAGAAAATTTCGGGACTGAAGCTTTCTTT
TRBV29-1	.	.	TRBJ2-1	CSVYPGSYNEQFF	TGCAGCGTCTACCCGGGGTCCTACAATGAGCAGTTCTTC
TRBV20-1	.	TRBD2	TRBJ2-2	CSAALGLAASGELFF	TGCAGTGCCGCCCTGGGCCTAGCGGCAAGCGGGGAGCTGTTTTTT
TRBV20-1	.	.	TRBJ1-1	CSAPGDPSSEAFF	TGCAGTGCCCCGGGCGATCCCTCCAGTGAAGCTTTCTTT
TRBV9	many	.	TRBJ2-5	CASGRYETQYF	TGTGCCAGCGGACGGTATGAGACCCAGTACTTC
TRBV19	many	.	TRBJ2-5	CASSGKTAHLETQYF	TGTGCCAGTAGTGGGAAGACAGCACATTTAGAGACCCAGTACTTC
TRBV5-1	.	.	TRBJ1-6	CASSLAYGGGTYNSPLHF	TGCGCCAGCAGCTTGGCCTACGGCGGCGGGACCTATAATTCACCCCTCCACTTT
TRBV5-6	.	.	TRBJ1-1	CASSLVDRTESEAFF	TGTGCCAGCAGCTTGGTGGACCGGACCGAGTCTGAAGCTTTCTTT
TRBV30	many	.	TRBJ1-6	CAWREVSSYNSPLHF	TGTGCCTGGAGGGAGGTGAGCTCCTATAATTCACCCCTCCACTTT
TRBV20-1	few	.	TRBJ1-1	CSARDLKANTGALF	TGCAGTGCTAGAGATCTAAAAGCGAACACTGGAGCTCTCTTT
TRBV2	.	.	TRBJ1-6	CASSEGGRVNSPLHF	TGTGCCAGCAGTGAGGGGGGGCGAGTGAATTCACCCCTCCACTTT
TRBV5-6	many	.	TRBJ1-1	CASSLGTVKAFF	TGTGCCAGCAGCTTGGGGACAGTGAAAGCTTTCTTT
TRBV24-1	many	.	TRBJ1-1	CASMFIMNTEAFF	TGTGCCTCCATGTTCATCATGAACACTGAAGCTTTCTTT
TRBV6-5	many	.	TRBJ1-2	CASSYNPGVYGYTF	TGTGCCAGCAGTTACAATCCAGGGGTCTATGGCTACACCTTC
TRBV7-2	.	.	TRBJ2-7	CASSSRPALIYEQYF	TGTGCCAGCAGCTCAAGGCCTGCACTGATCTACGAGCAGTACTTC
TRBV2	once	TRBD1	TRBJ1-1	CASSDRDRVRAFF	TGTGCCAGCAGTGACAGGGACAGGGTGCGGGCTTTCTTT
TRBV27	.	.	TRBJ2-1	CASSFGTPRFTYNEQFF	TGTGCCAGCAGTTTCGGGACACCCCGCTTCACCTACAATGAGCAGTTCTTC
TRBV19	few	.	TRBJ1-1	CASSPSSLGTEAFF	TGTGCCAGTAGTCCCAGTAGTTTAGGCACTGAAGCTTTCTTT
TRBV30	few	.	TRBJ2-1	CAWSASSYNEQFF	TGTGCCTGGAGTGCGAGCTCCTACAATGAGCAGTTCTTC